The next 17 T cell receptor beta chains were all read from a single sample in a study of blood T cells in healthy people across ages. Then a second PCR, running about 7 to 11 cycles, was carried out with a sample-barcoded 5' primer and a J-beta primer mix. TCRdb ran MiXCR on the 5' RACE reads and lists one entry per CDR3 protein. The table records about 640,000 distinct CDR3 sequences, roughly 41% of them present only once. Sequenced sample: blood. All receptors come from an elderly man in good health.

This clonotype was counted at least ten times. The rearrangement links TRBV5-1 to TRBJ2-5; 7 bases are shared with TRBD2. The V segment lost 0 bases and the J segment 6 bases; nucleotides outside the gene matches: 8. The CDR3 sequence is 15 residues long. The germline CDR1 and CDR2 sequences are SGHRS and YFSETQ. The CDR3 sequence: CASSLEGREMQTQYF. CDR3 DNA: TGCGCCAGCAGCTTGGAGGGGCGGGAGATGCAGACCCAGTACTTC.

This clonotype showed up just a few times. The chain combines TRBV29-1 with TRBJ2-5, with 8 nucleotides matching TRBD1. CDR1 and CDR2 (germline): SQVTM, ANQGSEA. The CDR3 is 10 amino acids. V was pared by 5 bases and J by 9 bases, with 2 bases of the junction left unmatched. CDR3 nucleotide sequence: TGCAGCGTTACGGACAGGGCCCAGTACTTC. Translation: CSVTDRAQYF.

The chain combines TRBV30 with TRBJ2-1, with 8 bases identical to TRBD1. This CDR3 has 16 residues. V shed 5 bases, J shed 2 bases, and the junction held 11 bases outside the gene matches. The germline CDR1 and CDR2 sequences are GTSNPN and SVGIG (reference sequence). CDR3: CAWQSQGAFPYNEQFF. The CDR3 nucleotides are TGTGCCTGGCAATCCCAGGGGGCTTTCCCCTACAATGAGCAGTTCTTC.

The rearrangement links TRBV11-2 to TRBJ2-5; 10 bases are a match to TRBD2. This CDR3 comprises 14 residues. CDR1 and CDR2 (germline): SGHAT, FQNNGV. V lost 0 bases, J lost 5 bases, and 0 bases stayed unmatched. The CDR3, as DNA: TGTGCCAGCAGCTTAGAAGCGGGGGGGGAGACCCAGTACTTC. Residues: CASSLEAGGETQYF. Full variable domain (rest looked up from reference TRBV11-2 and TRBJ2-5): EAGVAQSPRYKIIEKRQSVAFWCNPISGHATLYWYQQILGQGPKLLIQFQNNGVVDDSQLPKDRFSAERLKGVDSTLKIQPAKLEDSAVYLCASSLEAGGETQYFGPGTRLLVL.

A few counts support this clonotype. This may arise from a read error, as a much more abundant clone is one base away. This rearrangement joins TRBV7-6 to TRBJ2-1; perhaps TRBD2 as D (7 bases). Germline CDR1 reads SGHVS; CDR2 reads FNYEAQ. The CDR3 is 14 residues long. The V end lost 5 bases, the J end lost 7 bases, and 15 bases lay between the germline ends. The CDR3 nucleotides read TGTGCCAGCAGCGTAGTGGGAGGGGGAAATGAGCAGTTCTTC. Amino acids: CASSVVGGGNEQFF. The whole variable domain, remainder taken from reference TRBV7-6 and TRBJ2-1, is GAGVSQSPRYKVTKRGQDVALRCDPISGHVSLYWYRQALGQGPEFLTYFNYEAQQDKSGLPNDRFSAERPEGSISTLTIQRTEQRDSAMYRCASSVVGGGNEQFFGPGTRLTVL.

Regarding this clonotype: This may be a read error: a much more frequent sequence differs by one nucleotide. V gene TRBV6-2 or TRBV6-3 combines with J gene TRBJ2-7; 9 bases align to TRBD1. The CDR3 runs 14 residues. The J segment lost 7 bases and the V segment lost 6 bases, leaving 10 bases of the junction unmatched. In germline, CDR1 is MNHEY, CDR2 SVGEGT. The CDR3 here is CASRGQGSYNEQYF. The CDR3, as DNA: TGTGCCAGCAGGGGACAGGGCTCCTACAATGAGCAGTACTTC.

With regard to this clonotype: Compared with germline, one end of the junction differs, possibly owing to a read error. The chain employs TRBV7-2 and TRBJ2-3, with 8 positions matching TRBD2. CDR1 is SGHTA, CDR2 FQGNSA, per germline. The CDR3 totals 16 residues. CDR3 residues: CVSSQGSGSSGNTQYF. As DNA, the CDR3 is TGTGTCAGCAGCCAGGGCAGCGGGAGCTCGGGAAATACGCAGTATTTT.

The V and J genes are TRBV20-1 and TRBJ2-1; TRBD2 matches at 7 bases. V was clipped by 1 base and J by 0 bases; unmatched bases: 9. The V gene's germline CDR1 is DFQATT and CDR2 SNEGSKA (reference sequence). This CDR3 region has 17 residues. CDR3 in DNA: TGCAGTGCTAGAGGGGTAAGCGGGACCTTCTCCTACAATGAGCAGTTCTTC. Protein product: CSARGVSGTFSYNEQFF.

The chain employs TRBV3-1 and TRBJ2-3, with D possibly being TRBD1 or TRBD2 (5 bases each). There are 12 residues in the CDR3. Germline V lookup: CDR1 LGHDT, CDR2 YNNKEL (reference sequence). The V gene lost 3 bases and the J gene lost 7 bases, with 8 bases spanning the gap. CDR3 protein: CASSQRGHTQYF. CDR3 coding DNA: TGTGCCAGCAGCCAGAGGGGTCATACGCAGTATTTT.

The CDR3 bases are TGTGCCAGCACCAACCTCGGGGGGCCCCAAGAGACCCAGTACTTC. It encodes CASTNLGGPQETQYF. The V call is TRBV6-2 or TRBV6-3, the J call TRBJ2-5; TRBD2 might be the D (7 bases). Germline V lookup: CDR1 MNHEY, CDR2 SVGEGT. The V end was cut by 7 bases, the J end by 1 base, with 16 bases between. CDR3 length equals 15 residues.

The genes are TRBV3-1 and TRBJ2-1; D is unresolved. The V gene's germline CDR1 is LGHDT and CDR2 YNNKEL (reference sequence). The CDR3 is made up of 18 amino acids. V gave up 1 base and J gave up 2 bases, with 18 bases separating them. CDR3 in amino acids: CASSQGRVERNTYNEQFF. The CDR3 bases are TGTGCCAGCAGCCAAGGACGGGTCGAAAGGAACACCTACAATGAGCAGTTCTTC.

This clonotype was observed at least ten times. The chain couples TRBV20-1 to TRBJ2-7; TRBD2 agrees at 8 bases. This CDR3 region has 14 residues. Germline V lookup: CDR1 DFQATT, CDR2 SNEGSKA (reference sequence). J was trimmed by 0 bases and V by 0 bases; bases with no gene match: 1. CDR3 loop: CSARDTSGSYEQYF. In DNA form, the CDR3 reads TGCAGTGCTAGAGATACTAGCGGCTCCTACGAGCAGTACTTC.

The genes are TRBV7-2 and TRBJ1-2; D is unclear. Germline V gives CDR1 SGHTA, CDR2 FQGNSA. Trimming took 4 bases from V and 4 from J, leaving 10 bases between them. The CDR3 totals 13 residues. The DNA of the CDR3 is TGTGCCAGCAGCTCTAGGTGGGGCTATGGCTACACCTTC. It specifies CASSSRWGYGYTF.

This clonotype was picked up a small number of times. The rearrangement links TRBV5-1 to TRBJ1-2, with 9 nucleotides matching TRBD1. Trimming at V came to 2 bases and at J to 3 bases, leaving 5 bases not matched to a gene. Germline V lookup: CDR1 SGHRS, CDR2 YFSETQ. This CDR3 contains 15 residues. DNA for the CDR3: TGCGCCAGCAGCTTATGGACAGGGGACGACTATGGCTACACCTTC. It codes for CASSLWTGDDYGYTF.

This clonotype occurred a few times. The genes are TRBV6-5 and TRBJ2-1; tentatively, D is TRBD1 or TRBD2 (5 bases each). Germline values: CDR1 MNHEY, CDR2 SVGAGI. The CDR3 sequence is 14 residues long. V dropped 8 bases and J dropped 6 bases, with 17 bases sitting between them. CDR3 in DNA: TGTGCCAGCCAATCGGGACGGCTAGGCAATGAGCAGTTCTTC. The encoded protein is CASQSGRLGNEQFF.

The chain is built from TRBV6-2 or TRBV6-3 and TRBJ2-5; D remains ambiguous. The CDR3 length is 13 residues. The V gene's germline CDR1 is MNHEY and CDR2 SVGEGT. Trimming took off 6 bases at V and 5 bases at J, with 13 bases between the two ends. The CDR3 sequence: CASSTTPPETQYF. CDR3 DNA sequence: TGTGCCAGCAGCACTACACCCCCGGAGACCCAGTACTTC.

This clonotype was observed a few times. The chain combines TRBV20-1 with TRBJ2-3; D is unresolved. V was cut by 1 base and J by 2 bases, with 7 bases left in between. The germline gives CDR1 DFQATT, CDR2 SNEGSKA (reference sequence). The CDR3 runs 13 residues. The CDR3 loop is CSARGGNTDTQYF. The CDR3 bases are TGCAGTGCTAGAGGAGGAAACACAGATACGCAGTATTTT.